This TCR beta chain was recorded in a study of T cell clonotyping in hematopoietic cell transplantation. Study conclusions and caveats: After transplant, recipient diversity fell while pathologically expanded clonotypes grew through day 180. Without cell sorting, CD4 versus CD8 contributions remain unresolved.

Repertoires were generated with immunoSEQ multiplex PCR, while TCRdb's copy carries only in-frame clones and drops some. The table shows around 19,000 clones, with 60% to 85% occurring only once. In the case of this clone: Antigen specificity is unknown.

Germline CDR1 is LGHNA and CDR2 is YSLEER. This CDR3 is 12 amino acids long. V gave up 4 bases and J gave up 5 bases, with 6 bases separating them. The time point here: recipient sample about 28 days before transplant, after cytoreduction. Recipients were bled about 28 days pretransplant and at posttransplant days 30, 100, 180. The TCR comes from a man aged 60 to 75 with acute myeloid leukemia. Some clones in this sample may be carry-over from other donors' samples. Source: peripheral blood mononuclear cells, taken before stem cell transplant. The rearrangement links TRBV4-3 to TRBJ2-1; a weak D match, TRBD2 (6 bases). Here the CDR3 reads CASSRGDNEQFF. In DNA, the CDR3 is TGCGCCAGCAGCCGGGGGGACAATGAGCAGTTCTTC.